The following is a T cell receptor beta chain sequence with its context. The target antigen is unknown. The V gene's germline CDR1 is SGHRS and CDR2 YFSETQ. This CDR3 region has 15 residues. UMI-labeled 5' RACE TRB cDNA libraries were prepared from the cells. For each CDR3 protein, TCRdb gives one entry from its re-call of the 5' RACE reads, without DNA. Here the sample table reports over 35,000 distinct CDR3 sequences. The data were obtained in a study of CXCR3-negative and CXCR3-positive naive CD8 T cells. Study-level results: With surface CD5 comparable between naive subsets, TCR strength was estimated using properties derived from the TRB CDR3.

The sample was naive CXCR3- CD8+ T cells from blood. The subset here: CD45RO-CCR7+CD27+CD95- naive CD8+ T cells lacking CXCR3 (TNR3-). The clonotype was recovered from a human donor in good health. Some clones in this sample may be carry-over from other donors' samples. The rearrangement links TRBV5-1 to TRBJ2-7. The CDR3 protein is CASSLWAGGSYEQYF.